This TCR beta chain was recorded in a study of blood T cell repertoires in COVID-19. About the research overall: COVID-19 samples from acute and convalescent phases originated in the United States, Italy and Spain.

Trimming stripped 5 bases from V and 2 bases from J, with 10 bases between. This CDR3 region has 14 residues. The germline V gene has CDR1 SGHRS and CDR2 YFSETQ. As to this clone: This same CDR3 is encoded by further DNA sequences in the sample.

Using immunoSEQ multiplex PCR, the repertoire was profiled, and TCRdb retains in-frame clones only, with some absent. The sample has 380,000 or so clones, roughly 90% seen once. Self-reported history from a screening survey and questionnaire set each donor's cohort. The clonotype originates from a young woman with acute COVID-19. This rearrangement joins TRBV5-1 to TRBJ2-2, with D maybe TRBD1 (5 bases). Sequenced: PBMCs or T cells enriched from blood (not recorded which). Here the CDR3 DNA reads TGCGCCAGCAGTTCAGGGCTTAACACCGGGGAGCTGTTTTTT. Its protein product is CASSSGLNTGELFF.